The clone carrying this TCR beta chain was seen only a few times. Antigen unknown. These data come from a study of response to subunit inactivated influenza vaccine. Overall study findings and caveats: Each seasonal influenza vaccination recruits few new T cells, the authors suggested.

From the RT-PCR reads, TCRdb called clonotypes with MiXCR, one entry per CDR3 protein. The sample contains hundreds of thousands of distinct CDR3 sequences, 7.6% of which appear only once. Trimming took off 3 bases at V and 2 bases at J, with 17 bases between the two ends. Per the germline V gene, CDR1 is DFQATT and CDR2 is SNEGSKA (reference sequence). This CDR3 is 16 amino acids long. The source is a man aged 50-75 years who received an inactivated influenza vaccine. The V call is TRBV20-1, the J call TRBJ2-1; D ambiguous. This specimen consisted of PBMCs from blood, obtained less than 30 months after vaccination. The CDR3 region has the DNA TGCAGTGCTAGTATTCAATTGGGAATTACCTACAATGAGCAGTTCTTC. Its protein is CSASIQLGITYNEQFF.